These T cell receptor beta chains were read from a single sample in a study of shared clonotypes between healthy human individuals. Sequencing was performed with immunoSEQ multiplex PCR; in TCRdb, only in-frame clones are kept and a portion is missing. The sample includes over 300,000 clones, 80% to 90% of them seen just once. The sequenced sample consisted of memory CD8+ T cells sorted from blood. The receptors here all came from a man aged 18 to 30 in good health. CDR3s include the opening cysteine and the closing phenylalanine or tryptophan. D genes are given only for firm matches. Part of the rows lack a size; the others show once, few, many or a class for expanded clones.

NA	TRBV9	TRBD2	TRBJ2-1	TGTGCCAGCAGCGCGACTAGCGGGGAACGTTTTTACAATGAGCAGTTCTTC	CASSATSGERFYNEQFF
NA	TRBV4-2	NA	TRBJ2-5	TGTGCCAGCAGCCCTTTCTTCGGGGAGACCCAGTACTTC	CASSPFFGETQYF
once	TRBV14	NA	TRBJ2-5	TGTGCCAGCAGCCCCAGATTTGGACTAGAAGGGGGAGAGACCCAGTACTTC	CASSPRFGLEGGETQYF
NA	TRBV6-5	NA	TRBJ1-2	TGTGCCAGCAGTTGGGACAACGGCTATGGCTACACCTTC	CASSWDNGYGYTF
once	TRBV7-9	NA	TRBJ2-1	TGTGCCAGCAGCTTAAGCAGGGTATTTTACAATGAGCAGTTCTTC	CASSLSRVFYNEQFF
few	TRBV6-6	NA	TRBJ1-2	TGTGCCAGCAGTAAATATGAACAGGAGATCTATGGCTACACCTTC	CASSKYEQEIYGYTF
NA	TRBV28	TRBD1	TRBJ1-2	TGTGCCAGCCTTTTAACCGGGACAGGGTATGGCTACACCTTC	CASLLTGTGYGYTF
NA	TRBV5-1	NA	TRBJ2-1	TGCGCCAGCAGCCCCCTTTGGAGAGACAATGAGCAGTTCTTC	CASSPLWRDNEQFF
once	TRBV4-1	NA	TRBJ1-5	TGCGCCAGCAGCCCGTCGTGGGACAATCAGCCCCAGCATTTT	CASSPSWDNQPQHF
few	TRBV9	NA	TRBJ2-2	TGTGCCAGCAGCGTAGGGGGTGGCACCGGGGAGCTGTTTTTT	CASSVGGGTGELFF
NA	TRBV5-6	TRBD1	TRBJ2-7	TGTGCCAGCAGCTGGGGACAGGGGCTCTCCTACGAGCAGTACTTC	CASSWGQGLSYEQYF
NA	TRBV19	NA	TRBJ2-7	TGTGCCAGTAGTACCTCAGATTACCTGACCTACGAGCAGTACTTC	CASSTSDYLTYEQYF
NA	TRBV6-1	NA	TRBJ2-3	TGTGCCAGCAGTGATCGGCGGGCGGCAGATACGCAGTATTTT	CASSDRRAADTQYF
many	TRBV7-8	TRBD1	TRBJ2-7	TGTGCCAGCAGCTTAGGAGGGACAGGGAACTACGAGCAGTACTTC	CASSLGGTGNYEQYF
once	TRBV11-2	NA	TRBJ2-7	TGTGCCAGCAGCCTAGGGGCAGGGAAGGGGAACGAGCAGTACTTC	CASSLGAGKGNEQYF
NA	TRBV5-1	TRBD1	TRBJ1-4	TGCGCCAGCTCCATGTGGACAGGGGGATCGACTAATGAAAAACTGTTTTTT	CASSMWTGGSTNEKLFF
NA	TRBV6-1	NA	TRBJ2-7	TGTGCCAGCAGATCCTCAGCCTCCTTCTACGAGCAGTACTTC	CASRSSASFYEQYF
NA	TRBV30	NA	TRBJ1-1	TGTGCCTGGAGTGCGGACACGAACACTGAAGCTTTCTTT	CAWSADTNTEAFF
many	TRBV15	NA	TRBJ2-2	TGTGCCACCAGCAGAGAGAGAGGGGTGAGCCCCGGGGAGCTGTTTTTT	CATSRERGVSPGELFF
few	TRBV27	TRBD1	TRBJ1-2	TGTGCCAGCGGACCCTTCGACAGGGGAAACTATGGCTACACCTTC	CASGPFDRGNYGYTF
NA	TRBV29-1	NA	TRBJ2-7	TGCAGCGTTGCAGGGAAAGGGGAGCAGTACTTC	CSVAGKGEQYF
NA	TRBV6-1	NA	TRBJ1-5	TGTGCCAGCAGTGAAGGACCGGGGTTTAGCAATCAGCCCCAGCATTTT	CASSEGPGFSNQPQHF
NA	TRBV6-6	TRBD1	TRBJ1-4	TGTGCCAGCAGTACGGGACAGCCGAATGAAAAACTGTTTTTT	CASSTGQPNEKLFF
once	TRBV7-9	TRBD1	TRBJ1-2	TGTGCCAGCAGCTTATCAGGGGGCGAGTCCAATGGCTACACCTTC	CASSLSGGESNGYTF
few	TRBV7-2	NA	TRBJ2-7	TGTGCCAGCAGCTTACAGGGATCTTCCTACGAGCAGTACTTC	CASSLQGSSYEQYF
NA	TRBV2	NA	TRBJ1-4	TGTGCCAGCAGTGAGCTCCTGGCAACTAATGAAAAACTGTTTTTT	CASSELLATNEKLFF
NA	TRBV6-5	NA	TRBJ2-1	TGTGCCAGCAACGCGGGCTTTACCTACAATGAGCAGTTCTTC	CASNAGFTYNEQFF
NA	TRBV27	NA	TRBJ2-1	TGTGCCAGCAGTCGCAGGGACTGGAGTGAGCAGTTCTTC	CASSRRDWSEQFF
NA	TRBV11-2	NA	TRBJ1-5	TGTGCCAGCAGCTTAGGGTCTGGGTGGAATCAGCCCCAGCATTTT	CASSLGSGWNQPQHF
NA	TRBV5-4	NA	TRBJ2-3	TGTGCCAGCAGCTTACCGGGAGTCCCCGCAGATACGCAGTATTTT	CASSLPGVPADTQYF
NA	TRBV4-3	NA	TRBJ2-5	TGCGCCAGCAGCCAAGATCTCTCGGGAGATGAGACCCAGTACTTC	CASSQDLSGDETQYF
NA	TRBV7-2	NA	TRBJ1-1	TGTGCCAGCAGCTTATTACAGACCACGTTTGAAGCTTTCTTT	CASSLLQTTFEAFF
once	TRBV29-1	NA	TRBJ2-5	TGCAGCGTTGTAGATTTTATGTACCAAGAGACCCAGTACTTC	CSVVDFMYQETQYF
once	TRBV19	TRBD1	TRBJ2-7	TGTGCCAGTAGTATAGAAATAATACGGGACAGGGGGACCTACGAGCAGTACTTC	CASSIEIIRDRGTYEQYF
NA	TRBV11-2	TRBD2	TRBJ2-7	TGTGCCAGCAGCGATCTAGCGGGGGCTGACGAGCAGTACTTC	CASSDLAGADEQYF
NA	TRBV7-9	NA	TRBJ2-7	TGTGCCAGCAGCTTACCGCAGGGAGGTTTCCCCTACGAGCAGTACTTC	CASSLPQGGFPYEQYF
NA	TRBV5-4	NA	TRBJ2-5	TGTGCCAGCAGCTTGGCGGGAGAAGGGGAAGAGACCCAGTACTTC	CASSLAGEGEETQYF
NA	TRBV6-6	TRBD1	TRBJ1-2	TGTGCCAGCAGTTGGGGGACAGAGTCGTATGGCTACACCTTC	CASSWGTESYGYTF
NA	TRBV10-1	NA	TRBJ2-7	TGCGCCAGCAGTGAAAGTGTTGGGGCCCCCTACGAGCAGTACTTC	CASSESVGAPYEQYF
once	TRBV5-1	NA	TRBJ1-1	TGCGCCAGCAGCTTGGCCAGGCAGGCGGTCACTGAAGCTTTCTTT	CASSLARQAVTEAFF
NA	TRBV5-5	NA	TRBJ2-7	TGTGCCAGCAGCCCATATTCGAGCTCCTACGAGCAGTACTTC	CASSPYSSSYEQYF
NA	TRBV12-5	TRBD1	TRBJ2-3	TGTGCTAGTGGCACTACCGGTGGGACAGATTTCAGTGTCACAGATACGCAGTATTTT	CASGTTGGTDFSVTDTQYF
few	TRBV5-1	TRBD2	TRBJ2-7	TGCGCCAGCAGCTTGGGGACTAGCGGGATCTACGAGCAGTACTTC	CASSLGTSGIYEQYF
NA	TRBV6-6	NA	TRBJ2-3	TGTGCCAGCAGTTACAGGGTTTCTAGCACAGATACGCAGTATTTT	CASSYRVSSTDTQYF
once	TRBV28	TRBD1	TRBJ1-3	TGTGCCAGCAGTTACAGGGGCAGAGGAAACACCATATATTTT	CASSYRGRGNTIYF